This TCR beta chain was retrieved from a study of identifying expanded T cells in peripheral blood. Study-wide points: Variance in clone template counts between two-week samples significantly increased with total template count across all healthy donors.

Collection occurred without any documented infections or immune events in donors. On this clone: The antigen is not known.

Method: immunoSEQ multiplex PCR; TCRdb's copy keeps in-frame clones and lacks some. The table includes tens of thousands of clones, 84% detected once. CDR3 length equals 15 residues. The V gene end was trimmed by 7 bases and the J gene end by 2 bases; junction bases not matched to a gene: 8. Looked up from germline, CDR1 is SGHTA and CDR2 is FQGNSA. Sequencing was carried out using blood. The chain recombines TRBV7-2 with TRBJ2-5, with 9 bases fitting TRBD2. The clonotype comes from a person between 18 and 75 years old in good health. The CDR3 here is CASTPEAGGQETQYF. The CDR3 DNA follows: TGTGCCAGCACCCCCGAAGCGGGAGGACAAGAGACCCAGTACTTC.